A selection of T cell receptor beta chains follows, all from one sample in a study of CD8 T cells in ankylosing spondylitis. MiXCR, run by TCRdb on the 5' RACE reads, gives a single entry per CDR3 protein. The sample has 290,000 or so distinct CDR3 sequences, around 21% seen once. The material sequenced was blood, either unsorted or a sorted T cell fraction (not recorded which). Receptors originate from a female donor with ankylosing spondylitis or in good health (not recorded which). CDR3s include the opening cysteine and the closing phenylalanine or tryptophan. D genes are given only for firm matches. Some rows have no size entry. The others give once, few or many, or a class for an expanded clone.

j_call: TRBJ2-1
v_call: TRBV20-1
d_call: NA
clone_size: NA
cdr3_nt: TGCAGTGCTAGATTGGGTCAGGGTGGGAATGAGCAGTTCTTC
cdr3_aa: CSARLGQGGNEQFF

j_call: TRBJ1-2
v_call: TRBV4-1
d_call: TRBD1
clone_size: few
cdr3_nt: TGCGCCAGCAGCCAGACAGGGTTCTATGGCTACACCTTC
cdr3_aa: CASSQTGFYGYTF

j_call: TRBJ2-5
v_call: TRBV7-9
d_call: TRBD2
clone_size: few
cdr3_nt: TGTGCCAGCAGCTTGACGGGAGGTCAAGAGACCCAGTACTTC
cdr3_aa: CASSLTGGQETQYF

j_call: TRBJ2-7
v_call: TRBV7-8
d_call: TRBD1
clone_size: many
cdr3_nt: TGTGCCAGCAGCTTAACTCGACAGGGGGGGTCTGGGTACTTC
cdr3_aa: CASSLTRQGGSGYF

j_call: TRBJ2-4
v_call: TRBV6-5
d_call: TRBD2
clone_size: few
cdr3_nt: TGTGCCAGCAGTTACTCGAAGGACGGACTAGCTGGTGGCAAAAACATTCAGTACTTC
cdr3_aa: CASSYSKDGLAGGKNIQYF

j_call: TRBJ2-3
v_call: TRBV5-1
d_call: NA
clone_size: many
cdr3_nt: TGCGCCAGCAGCTTGAATCAGGGGGATACGCAGTATTTT
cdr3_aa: CASSLNQGDTQYF

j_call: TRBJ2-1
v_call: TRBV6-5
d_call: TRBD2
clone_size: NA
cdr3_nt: TGTGCCAGCAGTTACCCGGGAGGAGGGCTATCTAATGAGCAGTTCTTC
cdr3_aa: CASSYPGGGLSNEQFF

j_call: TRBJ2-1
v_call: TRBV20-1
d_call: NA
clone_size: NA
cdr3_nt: TGCAGTGCTGCCCCCGGGAGCTTAGAGTTCTTC
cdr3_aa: CSAAPGSLEFF

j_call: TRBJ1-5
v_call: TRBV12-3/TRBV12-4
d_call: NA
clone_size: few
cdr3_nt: TGTGCCAGCACACTAACAGGCAATCAGCCCCAGCATTTT
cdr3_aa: CASTLTGNQPQHF

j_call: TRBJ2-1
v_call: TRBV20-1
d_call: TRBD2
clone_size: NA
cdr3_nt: TGCAGTGCCTCCGGGACTAGCGGGAAGAATGAGCAGTTCTTC
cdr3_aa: CSASGTSGKNEQFF

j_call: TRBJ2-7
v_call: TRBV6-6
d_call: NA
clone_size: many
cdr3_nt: TGTGCCAGCAGGCGGGACCCGGACGAGCAGTACTTC
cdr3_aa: CASRRDPDEQYF

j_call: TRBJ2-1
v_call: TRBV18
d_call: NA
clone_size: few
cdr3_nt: TGTGCCAGCTCACGGGGTACTAGCCGAACGAGCTCCTACAATGAGCAGTTCTTC
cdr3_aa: CASSRGTSRTSSYNEQFF

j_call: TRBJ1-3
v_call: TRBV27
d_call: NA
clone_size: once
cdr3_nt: TGTGCCAGCAGGACTGCTTCTGGAAACACCATATATTTT
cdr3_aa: CASRTASGNTIYF

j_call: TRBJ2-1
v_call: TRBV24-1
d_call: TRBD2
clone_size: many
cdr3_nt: TGTGCCACCAGTGAGTCAGCGGGAGGATTCAGTGAGCAGTTCTTC
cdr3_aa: CATSESAGGFSEQFF